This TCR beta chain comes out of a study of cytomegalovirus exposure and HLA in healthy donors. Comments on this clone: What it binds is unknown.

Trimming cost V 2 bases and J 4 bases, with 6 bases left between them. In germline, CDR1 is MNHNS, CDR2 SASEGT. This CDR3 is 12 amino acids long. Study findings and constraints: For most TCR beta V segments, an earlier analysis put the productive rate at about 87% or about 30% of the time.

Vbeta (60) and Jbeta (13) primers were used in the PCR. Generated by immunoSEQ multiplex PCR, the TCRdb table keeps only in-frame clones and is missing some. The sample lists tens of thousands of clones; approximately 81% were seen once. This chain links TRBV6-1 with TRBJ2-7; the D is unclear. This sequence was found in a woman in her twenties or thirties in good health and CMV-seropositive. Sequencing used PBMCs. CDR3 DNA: TGTGCCAGCAGTGAACGAGTTTACGAGCAGTACTTC. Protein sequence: CASSERVYEQYF.